These 30 T cell receptor beta chains were all obtained from the same sample, sequenced in a study of chemoradiotherapy in HPV16-positive cancers (dated by TCRdb to between 2022 and 2023). Libraries were built with the immunoSEQ multiplex PCR assay. TCRdb took this table from immuneACCESS and kept in-frame rearrangements with V and J called. Such tables lack part of the clones; where checked against another copy, unresolved V genes explain under half of the gap, and the rest is unexplained. Within this sample are around 3,900 clones, with roughly nine tenths of them counted one time only. Approximately 3.8% of the sample is taken by the ten largest. The sample consisted of tumor tissue, taken from a patient who underwent chemoradiotherapy. These receptors were collected from a human donor with HPV-associated anogenital cancer.

The V and J genes are TRBV19 and TRBJ1-2; perhaps TRBD1 as D (6 bases). The CDR3 consists of 13 residues. Germline lookup yields CDR1 LNHDA and CDR2 SQIVND (reference sequence). V gave up 5 bases and J gave up 4 bases, with 11 bases separating them. CDR3 region: CASSRGPIYGYTF. The CDR3 DNA is TGTGCCAGTAGTCGGGGGCCGATCTATGGCTACACCTTC.

The chain joins TRBV4-2 to TRBJ1-2; D is unresolved. The germline CDR1 and CDR2 sequences are LGHNA and YNFKEQ. This CDR3 has 15 amino acids. V lost 1 base and J lost 7, with 16 bases in between. DNA of the CDR3: TGTGCCAGCAGCCAAGGTGAAGTCACCCGGACTGGCTACACCTTC. Amino acid sequence: CASSQGEVTRTGYTF.

The chain employs TRBV30 and TRBJ2-1, with D unresolved. V was trimmed by 1 base and J by 7 bases, leaving 5 bases between them. This CDR3 has 11 amino acids. Germline CDR1 reads GTSNPN; CDR2 reads SVGIG (reference sequence). CDR3 sequence: CAWSDRNEQFF. CDR3 nucleotides: TGTGCCTGGAGTGACAGAAATGAGCAGTTCTTC.

This clone was recorded only once. CDR3 residues: CASSGGASYNEQFF. CDR3 bases: TGTGCCAGCTCAGGCGGGGCCAGCTACAATGAGCAGTTCTTC. V and J are TRBV18 and TRBJ2-1, with TRBD2 as a possible D gene (6 bases). The CDR3 has 14 residues. Germline values: CDR1 KGHSH, CDR2 LQKENI. V lost 5 bases and J lost 3, with 11 bases in between. The entire variable domain, with the rest obtained from reference TRBV18 and TRBJ2-1, is as follows: NAGVMQNPRHLVRRRGQEARLRCSPMKGHSHVYWYRQLPEEGLKFMVYLQKENIIDESGMPKERFSAEFPKEGPSILRIQQVVRGDSAAYFCASSGGASYNEQFFGPGTRLTVL.

The J gene is TRBJ2-7, the V gene TRBV7-9; D possibly corresponds to TRBD2 (5 bases). The CDR3 length is 14 residues. Germline V lookup: CDR1 SEHNR, CDR2 FQNEAQ (reference sequence). V was cut by 5 bases and J by 2 bases, with 13 bases left in between. CDR3 loop: CASSPRGSTYEQYF. CDR3 bases: TGTGCCAGCAGCCCCCGCGGGTCTACCTACGAGCAGTACTTC.

The chain employs TRBV14 and TRBJ1-1; TRBD1 matches at 9 bases. The CDR3 runs to 15 residues. J was trimmed by 3 bases and V by 5 bases; bases with no gene match: 7. Germline CDR1 and CDR2: SGHDN and FVKESK. For the CDR3, the DNA is TGTGCCAGCAGCTCCGGGACAGGGTTGTACACTGAAGCTTTCTTT. Protein product: CASSSGTGLYTEAFF. Based on the CDR3 plus reference TRBV14 and TRBJ1-1, the full variable domain is EAGVTQFPSHSVIEKGQTVTLRCDPISGHDNLYWYRRVMGKEIKFLLHFVKESKQDESGMPNNRFLAERTGGTYSTLKVQPAELEDSGVYFCASSSGTGLYTEAFFGQGTRLTVV.

The chain carries TRBV25-1 and TRBJ1-2; D may be TRBD1 (5 bases). V was trimmed by 0 bases and J by 10 bases, leaving 12 bases between them. The CDR3 sequence is 13 residues long. CDR1 is MGHDK and CDR2 is SYGVNS in the germline V gene. The CDR3 sequence is CASSEYVGGYYTF. CDR3 nucleotides: TGTGCCAGCAGTGAATATGTCGGGGGTTACTACACCTTC.

The gene calls are TRBV9 and TRBJ1-2; the D gene is possibly TRBD1 (5 bases). Germline V gene lookup returns CDR1 SGDLS and CDR2 YYNGEE. The CDR3 extends over 13 amino acids. V shed 5 bases and J shed 4 bases, with 12 bases lying between them. Here the CDR3 DNA reads TGTGCCAGCAGTCTCGACAGACCCTATGGCTACACCTTC. This gives the protein CASSLDRPYGYTF.

This chain connects TRBV30 to TRBJ1-1; 10 nucleotides align to TRBD1. From germline, CDR1 is GTSNPN and CDR2 SVGIG (reference sequence). Trimming removed 5 bases from V and 6 bases from J; junction bases left unmatched: 6. There are 13 residues in the CDR3. The CDR3 here is CAWQTGGAAEAFF. In DNA form, the CDR3 reads TGTGCCTGGCAGACAGGGGGCGCCGCTGAAGCTTTCTTT.

This clone showed up just once. CDR3 sequence reads: CASSSQGYTNYGYTF. CDR3 DNA: TGTGCCAGCAGCTCTCAAGGATACACCAACTATGGCTACACCTTC. The genes are TRBV7-2 and TRBJ1-2; D not resolved. Trimming removed 4 bases from V and 2 bases from J, with 14 bases in between. This CDR3 has 15 amino acids. Germline loops: CDR1 SGHTA, CDR2 FQGNSA. Complete variable domain (other parts from reference TRBV7-2 and TRBJ1-2): GAGVSQSPSNKVTEKGKDVELRCDPISGHTALYWYRQSLGQGLEFLIYFQGNSAPDKSGLPSDRFSAERTGGSVSTLTIQRTQQEDSAVYLCASSSQGYTNYGYTFGSGTRLTVV.

This chain connects TRBV2 to TRBJ2-5, with TRBD1 matching 7 bases. CDR1 and CDR2 (germline): SNHLY, FYNNEI. CDR3 size: 14 residues. The trim removed 3 bases at V and 7 bases at J, leaving 8 bases unmatched. CDR3 loop: CASSEGTDGGTQYF. The CDR3 DNA reads TGTGCCAGCAGTGAGGGGACAGATGGAGGGACCCAGTACTTC. Filled out from reference TRBV2 and TRBJ2-5, the complete variable domain reads EPEVTQTPSHQVTQMGQEVILRCVPISNHLYFYWYRQILGQKVEFLVSFYNNEISEKSEIFDDQFSVERPDGSNFTLKIRSTKLEDSAMYFCASSEGTDGGTQYFGPGTRLLVL.

The V and J genes are TRBV5-6 and TRBJ1-3, with 11 bases that match TRBD1. The CDR3 runs 16 residues. CDR1 and CDR2 from the germline V gene are SGHDT and YYEEEE. The trim removed 4 bases at V and 4 bases at J, leaving 7 bases unmatched. The DNA of the CDR3 is TGTGCCAGCAGCCAGGGACAGGGGGTAGTCGGAAACACCATATATTTT. It specifies CASSQGQGVVGNTIYF.

The chain uses TRBV19 and TRBJ1-4; 10 positions match TRBD1. Germline V gives CDR1 LNHDA, CDR2 SQIVND (reference sequence). The CDR3 contains 15 residues. With V trimmed by 3 bases and J by 7 bases, 5 bases remained unmatched. The CDR3 DNA reads as TGTGCCAGTAGTATCGGGACAGGGGTAGTTGAAAAACTGTTTTTT. Encoded protein: CASSIGTGVVEKLFF.

The chain links TRBV7-3 to TRBJ2-7; 9 positions match TRBD1. The V gene end was trimmed by 3 bases and the J gene end by 3 bases; junction bases not matched to a gene: 6. The CDR3 spans 15 residues. Germline assignment: CDR1 SGHTA and CDR2 FQGTGA. The CDR3 DNA reads TGTGCCAGCAGCTTGACAGGGGGGGCTCTCTACGAGCAGTACTTC. Translating gives CASSLTGGALYEQYF.

The chain employs TRBV9 and TRBJ2-3, with 7 bases matching TRBD2. The CDR3 sequence is 17 residues long. Germline CDR1 is SGDLS and CDR2 is YYNGEE. The V segment lost 0 bases and the J segment 2 bases; nucleotides outside the gene matches: 9. In DNA form, the CDR3 reads TGTGCCAGCAGCGTAGACACACGAGCGGGATACACAGATACGCAGTATTTT. Residues: CASSVDTRAGYTDTQYF.

The chain couples TRBV6-5 to TRBJ2-7; the D gene is possibly TRBD2 (6 bases). The V end lost 5 bases, the J end lost 12 bases, and 23 bases lay between the germline ends. Germline V gene data show CDR1 as MNHEY and CDR2 as SVGAGI. The CDR3 has 14 amino acids. CDR3 residues: CASSPQSAGRSTYF. CDR3 nucleotides: TGTGCCAGCAGTCCCCAATCGGCGGGACGCTCCACGTACTTC.

This clone has a single count. The genes are TRBV18 and TRBJ1-4; no firm D call. Germline V CDR1 and CDR2: KGHSH, LQKENI. This CDR3 is built from 14 residues. With 6 bases removed from V and 0 bases from J, the gap between germline ends came to 8 bases. The CDR3 DNA follows: TGTGCCAGCTCCTCCGGAACAACTAATGAAAAACTGTTTTTT. This encodes CASSSGTTNEKLFF.

The gene calls are TRBV10-3 and TRBJ2-7, with 12 bases fitting TRBD2. Germline-derived CDR1 and CDR2 are ENHRY and SYGVKD. V trimming: 4 bases; J trimming: 2 bases; junction bases outside the gene matches: 6. This CDR3 spans 16 amino acids. For the CDR3, the DNA is TGTGCCATCAGTGGGACTAGCGGGGTGGGAACCTACGAGCAGTACTTC. Protein sequence: CAISGTSGVGTYEQYF.

CDR3 region: CASSRTGGGSSTDTQYF. In DNA form, the CDR3 reads TGCGCCAGCAGCCGGACAGGAGGGGGGAGCAGCACAGATACGCAGTATTTT. The chain couples TRBV5-1 to TRBJ2-3; D perhaps matches TRBD1 (7 bases). Trimming pared 4 bases from V and 0 bases from J, leaving 18 bases between. There are 17 residues in the CDR3. Germline CDR1 and CDR2: SGHRS and YFSETQ.

This clone was counted only a few times. V gene TRBV13 combines with J gene TRBJ1-2; D not certain. The germline gives CDR1 PRHDT, CDR2 FYEKMQ (reference sequence). The CDR3 runs to 16 residues. The ends were cut back, 1 base at V and 4 bases at J, with 16 bases in the middle. CDR3 sequence: CASSLVPRADRYGYTF. The CDR3 region has the DNA TGTGCCAGCAGCTTAGTACCCCGGGCAGACCGCTATGGCTACACCTTC.

The chain employs TRBV5-1 and TRBJ1-4; TRBD1 aligns across 7 bases. CDR3 length: 14 amino acids. The J segment lost 3 bases and the V segment lost 4 bases, leaving 3 bases of the junction unmatched. CDR1 and CDR2 from the germline V gene are SGHRS and YFSETQ. CDR3 amino acids: CASSGGQPNEKLFF. The CDR3 DNA reads as TGCGCCAGCAGCGGGGGACAGCCTAATGAAAAACTGTTTTTT.

This clone was seen just once. The chain uses TRBV19 and TRBJ1-4; D gene unclear. V was shortened by 4 bases and J by 10 bases, with 13 bases between the two germline ends. Germline CDR1 LNHDA, CDR2 SQIVND (reference sequence). The CDR3 has 13 amino acids. The CDR3 loop reads CASSTGRVGKLFF. Written as DNA, the CDR3 is TGTGCCAGTAGTACCGGACGAGTTGGAAAACTGTTTTTT.

The chain employs TRBV19 and TRBJ1-1, with D hard to call. The CDR3 contains 14 residues. Germline lookup yields CDR1 LNHDA and CDR2 SQIVND (reference sequence). Trimming removed 6 bases at V and 7 bases at J, with 18 bases between. The CDR3 coding sequence is TGTGCCAGTAGACCTAATTATGCAGTAAATGAAGCTTTCTTT. Translation: CASRPNYAVNEAFF.

The chain recombines TRBV6-5 with TRBJ1-1; the match to TRBD1 covers 8 bases. Germline V gene sequence: CDR1 MNHEY, CDR2 SVGAGI. This CDR3 spans 13 amino acids. V was clipped by 6 bases and J by 5 bases; unmatched bases: 5. The CDR3 DNA reads TGTGCCAGCAGAGGACAGGGTGAAACTGAAGCTTTCTTT. This gives the protein CASRGQGETEAFF.

This sequence joins TRBV14 and TRBJ1-4, with TRBD1 matching over 9 bases. After removal of 3 bases from V and 8 bases from J, the junction contained 13 bases not matched to a gene. Germline assignment: CDR1 SGHDN and CDR2 FVKESK. This CDR3 contains 17 residues. The CDR3, as DNA: TGTGCCAGCAGCCAGTCCCCGAGCACAGGGGGCGTCGAAAAACTGTTTTTT. It is translated as CASSQSPSTGGVEKLFF. Filled out from reference TRBV14 and TRBJ1-4, the complete variable domain reads EAGVTQFPSHSVIEKGQTVTLRCDPISGHDNLYWYRRVMGKEIKFLLHFVKESKQDESGMPNNRFLAERTGGTYSTLKVQPAELEDSGVYFCASSQSPSTGGVEKLFFGSGTQLSVL.

The V and J genes are TRBV18 and TRBJ1-1, with a possible D match to TRBD1 (5 bases). V shed 2 bases and J shed 0 bases, with 10 bases lying between them. The CDR3 spans 15 residues. CDR1 KGHSH and CDR2 LQKENI come from the germline V gene. The chain's CDR3 is CASSPDIRVNTEAFF. CDR3 coding DNA: TGTGCCAGCTCACCAGACATCAGGGTGAACACTGAAGCTTTCTTT.

The chain joins TRBV28 to TRBJ2-4; D is possibly TRBD2 (6 bases). Trimming took 4 bases from V and 6 from J, leaving 13 bases between them. The CDR3 totals 14 residues. Germline CDR1 is MDHEN and CDR2 is SYDVKM. The CDR3 nucleotides are TGTGCCAGCAGTTCTGGGACTGCTGTAAACATTCAGTACTTC. Its protein is CASSSGTAVNIQYF. The whole variable domain, filled in from reference TRBV28 and TRBJ2-4, reads DVKVTQSSRYLVKRTGEKVFLECVQDMDHENMFWYRQDPGLGLRLIYFSYDVKMKEKGDIPEGYSVSREKKERFSLILESASTNQTSMYLCASSSGTAVNIQYFGAGTRLSVL.

The genes are TRBV9 and TRBJ1-1, with D perhaps TRBD1 (5 bases). The CDR3 is 13 amino acids. The germline CDR1 and CDR2 sequences are SGDLS and YYNGEE. With 2 bases removed from V and 7 bases from J, the gap between germline ends came to 12 bases. The CDR3 is CASSVWRDGEAFF. Here the CDR3 DNA reads TGTGCCAGCAGCGTTTGGCGGGACGGTGAAGCTTTCTTT.

The chain employs TRBV27 and TRBJ2-7; TRBD2 matches 10 bases. The CDR3 covers 16 residues. Trimming cost V 5 bases and J 0 bases; bases outside gene matches: 7. Germline CDR1 and CDR2: MNHEY and SMNVEV (reference sequence). The CDR3 spells CASSQASGGTSYEQYF. In DNA, the CDR3 is TGTGCCAGCAGTCAGGCTAGCGGGGGAACCTCCTACGAGCAGTACTTC.

The chain combines TRBV29-1 with TRBJ2-3; no clear D gene. The CDR3 extends over 15 amino acids. CDR1 is SQVTM, CDR2 ANQGSEA, per germline. V shed 5 bases and J shed 1 base, with 16 bases lying between them. The CDR3 region is CSVSPRRGGTDTQYF. The DNA of the CDR3 is TGCAGCGTTTCTCCACGACGAGGTGGCACAGATACGCAGTATTTT.